This T cell receptor beta chain came from a study of glioma-infiltrating T cells after dendritic cell vaccination. Study-level background: Patients received three intradermal dendritic cell vaccine injections at biweekly intervals.

Time point denoted: after dendritic cell vaccination, including at tumor progression/relapse. Patients had residual fresh-frozen tumor tissue and more than two years of survival data. TCRB CDR3 was amplified from 2 ug genomic DNA or less. Clones were sequenced by immunoSEQ multiplex PCR, and TCRdb holds only the in-frame ones, with some missing. The sample records roughly 85,000 clones, approximately 81% being singletons. V was pared by 5 bases and J by 4 bases, with 14 bases between. Germline V gives CDR1 SGHAT, CDR2 FQNNGV. This CDR3 comprises 14 residues. The chain uses TRBV11-2 and TRBJ2-5; possible D gene TRBD1, 5 bases. Sequences were derived from blood, sampled after dendritic cell vaccination. The receptor's source is a human donor with glioblastoma. The DNA of the CDR3 is TGTGCCAGCAGCGGGGCCTCCGTGGTAGAGACCCAGTACTTC. Its translation: CASSGASVVETQYF.